One sample yielded the 15 T cell receptor beta chains listed below, sequenced in a study of T cell responses to AZD1222 COVID-19 vaccine. Method: immunoSEQ multiplex PCR; TCRdb's copy keeps in-frame clones and lacks some. This sample has tens of thousands of clones, with roughly nine tenths found just once. The sample was peripheral blood, taken 28 days after the second AZD1222 dose. These receptors all stem from an adult who received the AZD1222 COVID-19 vaccine.

This rearrangement joins TRBV6-2 or TRBV6-3 to TRBJ1-2; weak D call: TRBD1 (5 bases). Germline V gene data show CDR1 as MNHEY and CDR2 as SVGEGT. The CDR3 extends over 16 amino acids. The V end was cut by 3 bases, the J end by 3 bases, with 17 bases between. The chain's CDR3 is CASSYGTYPGYYGYTF. CDR3 bases: TGTGCCAGCAGTTATGGGACTTATCCAGGGTACTATGGCTACACCTTC.

V gene TRBV25-1 combines with J gene TRBJ1-1, with 10 bases lining up with TRBD1. J lost 3 bases, V lost 6 bases, and 10 bases had no gene match. Looked up from germline, CDR1 is MGHDK and CDR2 is SYGVNS. The length of the CDR3 is 16 residues. The CDR3 sequence is CASRETGGVGYTEAFF. In DNA, the CDR3 is TGTGCCAGCAGGGAGACAGGGGGCGTGGGGTACACTGAAGCTTTCTTT.

J is TRBJ2-5 and V is TRBV28; perhaps TRBD1 as D (6 bases). CDR3 size: 14 residues. The germline gives CDR1 MDHEN, CDR2 SYDVKM. The V end was cut by 5 bases, the J end by 2 bases, with 12 bases between. CDR3 residues: CASSPGQLQETQYF. The CDR3 DNA sequence: TGTGCCAGCAGTCCCGGACAGCTACAAGAGACCCAGTACTTC. The full variable domain, in which reference TRBV28 and TRBJ2-5 provide the parts outside the CDR3, is DVKVTQSSRYLVKRTGEKVFLECVQDMDHENMFWYRQDPGLGLRLIYFSYDVKMKEKGDIPEGYSVSREKKERFSLILESASTNQTSMYLCASSPGQLQETQYFGPGTRLLVL.

The rearrangement links TRBV5-1 to TRBJ2-5; the D call may be TRBD1 or TRBD2 (5 bases each). Trimming pared 6 bases from V and 5 bases from J, leaving 8 bases between. Germline V gives CDR1 SGHRS, CDR2 YFSETQ. The CDR3 runs 11 residues. The CDR3 nucleotides are TGCGCCAGCACGGGGCGGGAGACCCAGTACTTC. Residues: CASTGRETQYF.

This sequence joins TRBV6-6 and TRBJ2-7, with 10 bases identical to TRBD1. The trim removed 4 bases at V and 4 bases at J, leaving 10 bases unmatched. Germline CDR1 is MNHNY and CDR2 is SVGAGI (reference sequence). The CDR3 runs to 16 residues. CDR3 protein: CASSLTRGQGNYEQYF. Written as DNA, the CDR3 is TGTGCCAGCAGTTTAACCCGGGGACAGGGGAATTACGAGCAGTACTTC.

The rearrangement joins TRBV7-2 to TRBJ1-2; TRBD1 matches at 9 bases. Germline V gene sequence: CDR1 SGHTA, CDR2 FQGNSA. V lost 5 bases, J lost 7 bases, and 11 bases stayed unmatched. This CDR3 contains 15 residues. The CDR3 coding sequence is TGTGCCAGCAGCCCAACAGGGGGCGTTTCTAGTGGCTACACCTTC. Translated, it gives CASSPTGGVSSGYTF.

The chain couples TRBV6-5 to TRBJ2-1; unclear D gene. V was shortened by 5 bases and J by 0 bases, with 11 bases between the two germline ends. In germline, CDR1 is MNHEY, CDR2 SVGAGI. The CDR3 sequence is 15 residues long. The DNA for the CDR3 is TGTGCCAGCAGTCCAATGGCGGTCTCCTACAATGAGCAGTTCTTC. Encoded protein: CASSPMAVSYNEQFF.

As concerns this clone: An end of the junction differs from the germline gene, which may be a read error. The gene calls are TRBV7-7 and TRBJ2-5; TRBD1 or TRBD2 may be the D gene (10 bases each). This CDR3 region has 16 residues. The germline CDR1 and CDR2 sequences are SSHAT and FNYEAQ (reference sequence). CDR3 bases: TGTGCTAGCAGCTTAGCGGGGGGACAGGGGTCAGAGACCCAGTACTTC. This encodes CASSLAGGQGSETQYF.

The chain uses TRBV14 and TRBJ2-7, with D perhaps matching TRBD1 (5 bases). The CDR3 is 18 residues long. V lost 0 bases, J lost 3 bases, and 21 bases lay in between. From germline, CDR1 is SGHDN and CDR2 FVKESK. The CDR3 is CASSQDLWGDSPRYEQYF. The CDR3 coding sequence is TGTGCCAGCAGCCAAGATCTTTGGGGCGACAGCCCCCGCTACGAGCAGTACTTC.

This clone was detected only once. This sequence joins TRBV19 and TRBJ1-2; no reliable D call. The CDR3 extends over 12 amino acids. Germline CDR1 LNHDA, CDR2 SQIVND (reference sequence). V was clipped by 3 bases and J by 6 bases, with 8 bases between them. The CDR3 DNA reads as TGTGCCAGTAGTATTCGGAGAAATGGCTACACCTTC. This gives the protein CASSIRRNGYTF.

V is TRBV27 and J is TRBJ1-2; D is uncertain. Germline V CDR1 and CDR2: MNHEY, SMNVEV (reference sequence). V was clipped by 6 bases and J by 0 bases, with 14 bases between them. The CDR3 contains 15 residues. In nucleotides, the CDR3 is TGTGCCAGCAGACCGAAAGGGCCAACTAACTATGGCTACACCTTC. Residues: CASRPKGPTNYGYTF.

This sequence joins TRBV3-1 (or the pseudogene TRBV3-2) and TRBJ1-5; no definite D call. Trimming removed 1 base at V and 2 bases at J, with 9 bases between. Germline assignment: CDR1 LGHDT and CDR2 YNNKEL (reference sequence). The CDR3 spans 15 residues. The CDR3 nucleotides are TGTGCCAGCAGCCAAGGAACACTGCGCAATCAGCCCCAGCATTTT. As protein: CASSQGTLRNQPQHF.

This clone was counted between two and nine times. The J gene is TRBJ1-5, the V gene TRBV7-8; the D is unclear. The CDR3 runs 14 residues. Germline CDR1 and CDR2: SGHVS and FQNEAQ. The V gene lost 5 bases and the J gene lost 3 bases, with 11 bases spanning the gap. CDR3 sequence reads: CASSPKTDNQPQHF. In nucleotides, the CDR3 is TGTGCCAGCAGCCCAAAGACGGACAATCAGCCCCAGCATTTT.

The rearrangement uses TRBV6-2 or TRBV6-3 and TRBJ2-5; no clear D. Germline values: CDR1 MNHEY, CDR2 SVGEGT. V gave up 5 bases and J gave up 9 bases, with 16 bases separating them. The CDR3 contains 13 residues. The CDR3 DNA sequence: TGTGCCAGCAGTGACCTAGGCTATGGGGCCCAGTACTTC. Protein product: CASSDLGYGAQYF.

The rearrangement links TRBV9 to TRBJ1-1; D is undetermined. CDR3 length: 14 amino acids. Germline V gene data show CDR1 as SGDLS and CDR2 as YYNGEE. Trimming took off 6 bases at V and 1 base at J, with 13 bases between the two ends. In DNA, the CDR3 is TGTGCCAGCAATCGGGAGTCAGGGAACACTGAAGCTTTCTTT. Translated: CASNRESGNTEAFF.